This T cell receptor beta chain was obtained from a study of T cells after yellow fever vaccination. A few counts support this clonotype. The antigen remains unidentified. Study-wide findings and caveats: Subsequent to the booster, the majority of primary-vaccination clones reappeared (96% CD4, 85% to 90% CD8).

The CDR3 sequence is 16 residues long. J lost 4 bases, V lost 5 bases, and 6 bases had no gene match. Looked up from germline, CDR1 is KGHSH and CDR2 is LQKENI. In TCRdb, the 5' RACE reads were re-called with MiXCR into one record per CDR3 protein. The data hold some 390,000 distinct CDR3 sequences, with about 17% observed a single time. Sequenced material: PBMCs, taken before the yellow fever booster vaccination. The origin of this receptor is a man between 18 and 29 years old who received the YFV17D yellow fever vaccine. This sequence joins TRBV18 and TRBJ2-2, with 11 bases fitting TRBD1. The CDR3 nucleotides are TGTGCCAGCTCATCGGACAGGGGGCAGGTCACCGGGGAGCTGTTTTTT. This codes for CASSSDRGQVTGELFF.